Detailed here is one TCR beta chain. The antigen remains unidentified. V lost 7 bases, J lost 2 bases, and 6 bases stayed unmatched. This CDR3 comprises 16 residues. Germline lookup yields CDR1 MNHNY and CDR2 SVGAGI (reference sequence). The data were obtained in a study of beta chain features in type 1 diabetes. Study summary: The patients were much like the healthy donors in age, gender and cell yields.

Study observations and caveats: Equally in patients and controls, shorter templates might have been favored by PCR. More deletions and fewer insertions at VDJ junctions were seen in type 1 diabetes patients.

The study reverse transcribed the entire isolated RNA, so it sequenced expressed TCRB transcripts. Samples drawn from stem cell-like memory T cells averaged around 910,000 reads. The repertoire was sequenced with immunoSEQ multiplex PCR; TCRdb's copy has only in-frame clones and lacks some. The sample records roughly 120,000 clones, roughly 40% being singletons. The sequence was obtained from a woman aged 18-35 years in good health. The sample comprised stem cell memory CD4+ T cells from blood. This chain connects TRBV6-6 to TRBJ2-6; 9 nucleotides match TRBD1. CDR3 in amino acids: CASIPGQGPGANVLTF. In DNA form, the CDR3 reads TGTGCCAGCATCCCGGGACAGGGTCCTGGGGCCAACGTCCTGACTTTC.